These T cell receptor beta chains were read from a single sample in a study of T-cell memory formation after mild COVID-19. MiXCR was run by TCRdb on the 5' RACE reads, yielding one entry per CDR3 protein. The data show almost 350,000 distinct CDR3 sequences, 20% to 25% seen once. Specimen: PBMCs or a T cell subset sorted from them (not recorded which). Source of these receptors: a man in his late teens or twenties who had mild COVID-19 (a few samples of this study predate the infection). Cell type and time point are not known. CDR3s include the opening cysteine and the closing phenylalanine or tryptophan. Fields, in order: D gene, V gene, clone size, J gene, CDR3 DNA, CDR3 protein. D genes are given only for firm matches. For some rows the clone size is stated as once, few or many, or as a class when expanded; others skip it.

D: TRBD1
V: TRBV30
size: -
J: TRBJ2-4
DNA: TGTGCCTGGAGTGCGGACAGGGTGAGGGGCAAAAACATTCAGTACTTC
CDR3: CAWSADRVRGKNIQYF

D: TRBD2
V: TRBV7-2
size: -
J: TRBJ2-1
DNA: TGTGCCAGCAGCTTCCTAGCGGGAAACAATGAGCAGTTCTTC
CDR3: CASSFLAGNNEQFF

D: TRBD2
V: TRBV9
size: few
J: TRBJ2-5
DNA: TGTGCCAGCAGCGTAGGTGTAACTAGCGGGTCCCAAGAGACCCAGTACTTC
CDR3: CASSVGVTSGSQETQYF

D: -
V: TRBV7-2
size: -
J: TRBJ1-1
DNA: TGTGCCAGCAGCCCACTCGCAGGGTCCACTGAAGCTTTCTTT
CDR3: CASSPLAGSTEAFF

D: -
V: TRBV6-1
size: -
J: TRBJ2-3
DNA: TGTGCCAGCAGTGAAGCCCCCAGTAGCACAGATACGCAGTATTTT
CDR3: CASSEAPSSTDTQYF

D: -
V: TRBV3-1
size: many
J: TRBJ1-2
DNA: TGTGCCAGCAGCCAATTGGACTATGGCTACACCTTC
CDR3: CASSQLDYGYTF

D: -
V: TRBV29-1
size: many
J: TRBJ1-5
DNA: TGCAGCGCTGGAGGCTGGGATAGCAATCAGCCCCAGCATTTT
CDR3: CSAGGWDSNQPQHF

D: -
V: TRBV12-3/TRBV12-4
size: -
J: TRBJ1-4
DNA: TGTGCCAGCAGTTTGTGGAGCTCGGATGAAAAACTGTTTTTT
CDR3: CASSLWSSDEKLFF

D: -
V: TRBV6-5
size: -
J: TRBJ1-1
DNA: TGTGCCAGCAGATTACAGCAGAACACTGAAGCTTTCTTT
CDR3: CASRLQQNTEAFF

D: -
V: TRBV7-6
size: -
J: TRBJ1-1
DNA: TGTGCCAGCAGCTCCCCCGGGGGCATGAACACTGAAGCTTTCTTT
CDR3: CASSSPGGMNTEAFF

D: TRBD1
V: TRBV10-3
size: -
J: TRBJ1-1
DNA: TGTGCCACCCACCCAGGACAGGGAGGCACTGAAGCTTTCTTT
CDR3: CATHPGQGGTEAFF

D: TRBD1
V: TRBV12-3/TRBV12-4
size: few
J: TRBJ1-1
DNA: TGTGCCAGCAGTTTTATCCAGGAGGGGGCAGGCGTAGCTTTCTTT
CDR3: CASSFIQEGAGVAFF

D: -
V: TRBV20-1
size: many
J: TRBJ2-4
DNA: TGCAGTGCTAGAGATCTGCCGCGAAACATTCAGTACTTC
CDR3: CSARDLPRNIQYF

D: -
V: TRBV12-3/TRBV12-4
size: few
J: TRBJ2-2
DNA: TGTGCCAGCAGGGAACAACAGGGCTCCGGGGAGCTGTTTTTT
CDR3: CASREQQGSGELFF

D: TRBD1
V: TRBV27
size: -
J: TRBJ1-4
DNA: TGTGCCAGCAGTCCGGGGACAGGGGGCAGTGAAAAACTGTTTTTT
CDR3: CASSPGTGGSEKLFF

D: TRBD1
V: TRBV18
size: once
J: TRBJ2-2
DNA: TGTGCCAGCTCACCACCCCGGACAGGGACCTTAAACACCGGGGAGCTGTTTTTT
CDR3: CASSPPRTGTLNTGELFF

D: -
V: TRBV5-6
size: -
J: TRBJ2-3
DNA: TGTGCCAGCAGCCACATAGCGGCCCGGGATACGCAGTATTTT
CDR3: CASSHIAARDTQYF

D: -
V: TRBV4-2
size: -
J: TRBJ2-1
DNA: TGTGCCAGCAGCCAAGAGCGGGTCGGACGGTTCTTC
CDR3: CASSQERVGRFF

D: -
V: TRBV20-1
size: few
J: TRBJ2-5
DNA: TGCAGTGCTAGGGTACCAGCCAGCCTGAAAGAGACCCAGTACTTC
CDR3: CSARVPASLKETQYF

D: -
V: TRBV4-3
size: -
J: TRBJ2-1
DNA: TGCGCCAGCAGCCAAGATCTGGGGGTTTGGGAGCAGTTCTTC
CDR3: CASSQDLGVWEQFF

D: -
V: TRBV20-1
size: once
J: TRBJ1-2
DNA: TGCAGTGCTAGTTCCACAGGTGGGGACTATGGCTACACCTTC
CDR3: CSASSTGGDYGYTF

D: -
V: TRBV4-3
size: many
J: TRBJ2-5
DNA: TGCGCCAGCAGCCAAGATCATATGGGTAGCCAGTACTTC
CDR3: CASSQDHMGSQYF

D: -
V: TRBV6-5
size: few
J: TRBJ2-5
DNA: TGTGCCAGCACTTATAACCCAGGGCAAGAGACCCAGTACTTC
CDR3: CASTYNPGQETQYF

D: TRBD2
V: TRBV20-1
size: few
J: TRBJ2-1
DNA: TGCAGTGCAGTACTAGCGGGGGGCCACAATGAGCAGTTCTTC
CDR3: CSAVLAGGHNEQFF

D: -
V: TRBV6-2/TRBV6-3
size: -
J: TRBJ1-5
DNA: TGTGCCAGCAGTTACGGGTGGAATCAGCCCCAGCATTTT
CDR3: CASSYGWNQPQHF